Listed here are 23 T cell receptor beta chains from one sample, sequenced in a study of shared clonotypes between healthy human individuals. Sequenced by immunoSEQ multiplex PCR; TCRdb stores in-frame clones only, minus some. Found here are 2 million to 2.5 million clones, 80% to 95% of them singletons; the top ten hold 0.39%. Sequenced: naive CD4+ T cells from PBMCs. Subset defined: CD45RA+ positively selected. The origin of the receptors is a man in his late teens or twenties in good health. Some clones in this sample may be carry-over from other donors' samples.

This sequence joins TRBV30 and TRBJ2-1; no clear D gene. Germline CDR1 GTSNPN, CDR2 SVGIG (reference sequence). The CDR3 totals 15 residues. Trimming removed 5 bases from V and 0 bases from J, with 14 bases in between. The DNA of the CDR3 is TGTGCCTGGCGGCGTTTGGGGAACTCCTACAATGAGCAGTTCTTC. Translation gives CAWRRLGNSYNEQFF.

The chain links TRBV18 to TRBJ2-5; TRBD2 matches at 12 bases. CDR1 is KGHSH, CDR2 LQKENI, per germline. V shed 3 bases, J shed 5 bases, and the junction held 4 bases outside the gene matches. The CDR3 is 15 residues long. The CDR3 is CASSPLAGGYETQYF. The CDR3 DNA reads TGTGCCAGCTCACCCCTAGCGGGAGGGTACGAGACCCAGTACTTC.

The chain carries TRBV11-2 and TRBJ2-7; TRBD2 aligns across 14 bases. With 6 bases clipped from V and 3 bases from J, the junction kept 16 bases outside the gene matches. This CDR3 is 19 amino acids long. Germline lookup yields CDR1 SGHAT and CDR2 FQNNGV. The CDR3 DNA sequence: TGTGCCAGCAGTACCCTCGCCGGGACTAGCGGGAGAGGTCTCTACGAGCAGTACTTC. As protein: CASSTLAGTSGRGLYEQYF.

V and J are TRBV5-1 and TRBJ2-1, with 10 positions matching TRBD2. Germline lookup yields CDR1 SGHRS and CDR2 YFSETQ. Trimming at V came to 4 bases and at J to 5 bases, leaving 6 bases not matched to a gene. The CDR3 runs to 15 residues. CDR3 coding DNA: TGCGCCAGCAGCCTACTAGCGGGATCTAACAATGAGCAGTTCTTC. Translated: CASSLLAGSNNEQFF.

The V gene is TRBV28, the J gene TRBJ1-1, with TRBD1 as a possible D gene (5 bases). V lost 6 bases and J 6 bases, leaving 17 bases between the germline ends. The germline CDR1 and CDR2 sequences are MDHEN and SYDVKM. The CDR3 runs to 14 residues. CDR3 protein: CASRKTGLGAEAFF. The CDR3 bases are TGTGCCAGCAGGAAAACAGGTTTGGGGGCTGAAGCTTTCTTT.

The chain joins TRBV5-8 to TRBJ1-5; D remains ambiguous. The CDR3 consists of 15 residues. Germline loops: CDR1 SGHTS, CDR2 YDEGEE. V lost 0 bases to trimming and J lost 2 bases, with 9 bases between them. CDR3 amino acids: CASSLGQAGNQPQHF. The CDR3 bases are TGTGCCAGCAGCTTGGGGCAGGCGGGCAATCAGCCCCAGCATTTT. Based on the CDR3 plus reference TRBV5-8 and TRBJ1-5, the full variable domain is EAGVTQSPTHLIKTRGQQATLRCSPISGHTSVYWYQQALGLGLQFLLWYDEGEERNRGNFPPRFSGRQFPNYSSELNVNALELEDSALYLCASSLGQAGNQPQHFGDGTRLSIL.

CDR3 in DNA: TGTGCCAGCAGTCTGGCCTGGGGGACTGAAGCTTTCTTT. It codes for CASSLAWGTEAFF. The chain has TRBV6-1 and TRBJ1-1, with a possible D match to TRBD1 (5 bases). Trimming left V 5 bases short and J 5 bases short, with 12 bases between. From germline, CDR1 is MNHNS and CDR2 SASEGT. The CDR3 runs to 13 residues.

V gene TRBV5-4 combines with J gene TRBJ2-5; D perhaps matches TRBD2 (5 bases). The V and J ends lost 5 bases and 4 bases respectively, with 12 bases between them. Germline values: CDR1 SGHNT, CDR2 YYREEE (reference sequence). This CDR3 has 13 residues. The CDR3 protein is CASSRTEGETQYF. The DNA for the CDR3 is TGTGCCAGCAGTCGGACCGAGGGAGAGACCCAGTACTTC.

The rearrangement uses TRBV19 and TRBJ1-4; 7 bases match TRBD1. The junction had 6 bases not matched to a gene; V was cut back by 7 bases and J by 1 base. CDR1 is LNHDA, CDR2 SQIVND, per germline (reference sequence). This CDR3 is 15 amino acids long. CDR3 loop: CASTDRRGTNEKLFF. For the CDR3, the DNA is TGTGCCAGTACGGACAGGAGGGGAACTAATGAAAAACTGTTTTTT.

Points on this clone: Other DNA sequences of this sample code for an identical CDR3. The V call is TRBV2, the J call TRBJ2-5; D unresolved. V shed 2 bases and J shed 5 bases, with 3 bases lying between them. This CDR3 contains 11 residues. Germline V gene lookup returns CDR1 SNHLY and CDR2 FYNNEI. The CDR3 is CASSESETQYF. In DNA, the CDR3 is TGTGCCAGCAGTGAATCGGAGACCCAGTACTTC.

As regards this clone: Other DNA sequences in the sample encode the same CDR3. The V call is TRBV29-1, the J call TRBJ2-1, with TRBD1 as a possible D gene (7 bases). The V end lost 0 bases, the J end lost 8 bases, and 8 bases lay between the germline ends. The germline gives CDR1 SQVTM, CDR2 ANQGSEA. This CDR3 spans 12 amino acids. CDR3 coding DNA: TGCAGCGTTGAAGACAGGGGGGATGAGCAGTTCTTC. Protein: CSVEDRGDEQFF.

The DNA of the CDR3 is TGTGCCACTACAGCAGTTACAGCCCAAGAGACCCAGTACTTC. The encoded protein is CATTAVTAQETQYF. The gene calls are TRBV2 and TRBJ2-5; no firm D call. There are 14 residues in the CDR3. Germline lookup yields CDR1 SNHLY and CDR2 FYNNEI. The V gene lost 10 bases and the J gene lost 1 base, with 16 bases spanning the gap.

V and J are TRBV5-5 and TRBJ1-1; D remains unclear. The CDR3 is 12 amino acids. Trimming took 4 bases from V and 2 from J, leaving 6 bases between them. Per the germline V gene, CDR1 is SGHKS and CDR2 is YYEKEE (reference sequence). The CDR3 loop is CASSQTNTEAFF. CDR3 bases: TGTGCCAGCAGCCAGACTAACACTGAAGCTTTCTTT.

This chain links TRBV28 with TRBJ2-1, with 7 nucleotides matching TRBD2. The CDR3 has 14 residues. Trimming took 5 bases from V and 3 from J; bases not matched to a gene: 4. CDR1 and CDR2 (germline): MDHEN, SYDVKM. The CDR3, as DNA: TGTGCCAGCAGTCCCCCGGGAGGCTACAATGAGCAGTTCTTC. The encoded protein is CASSPPGGYNEQFF.

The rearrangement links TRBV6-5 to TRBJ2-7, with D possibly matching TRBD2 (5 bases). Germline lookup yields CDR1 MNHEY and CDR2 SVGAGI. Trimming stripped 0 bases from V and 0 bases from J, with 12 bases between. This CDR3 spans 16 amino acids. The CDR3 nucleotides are TGTGCCAGCAGTTACTCCGGTGGAGGTCGCTCCTACGAGCAGTACTTC. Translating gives CASSYSGGGRSYEQYF.

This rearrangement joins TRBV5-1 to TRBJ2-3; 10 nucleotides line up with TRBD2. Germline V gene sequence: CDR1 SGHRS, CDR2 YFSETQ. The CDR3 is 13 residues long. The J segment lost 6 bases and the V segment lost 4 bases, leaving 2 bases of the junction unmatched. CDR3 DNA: TGCGCCAGCAGCACGGGACTAGCGGATACGCAGTATTTT. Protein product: CASSTGLADTQYF.

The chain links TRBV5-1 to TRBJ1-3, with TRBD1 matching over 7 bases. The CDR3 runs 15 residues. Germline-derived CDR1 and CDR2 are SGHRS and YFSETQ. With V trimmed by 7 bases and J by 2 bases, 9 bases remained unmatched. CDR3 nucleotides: TGCGCCAGCGGTCCCGGGACAGCCCCTGGAAACACCATATATTTT. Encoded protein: CASGPGTAPGNTIYF.

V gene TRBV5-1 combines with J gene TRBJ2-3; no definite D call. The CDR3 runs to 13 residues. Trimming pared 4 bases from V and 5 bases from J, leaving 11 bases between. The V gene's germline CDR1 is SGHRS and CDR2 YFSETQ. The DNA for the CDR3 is TGCGCCAGCAGCCCGCTCTTTGGAGATACGCAGTATTTT. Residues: CASSPLFGDTQYF. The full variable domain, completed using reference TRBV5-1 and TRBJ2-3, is KAGVTQTPRYLIKTRGQQVTLSCSPISGHRSVSWYQQTPGQGLQFLFEYFSETQRNKGNFPGRFSGRQFSNSRSEMNVSTLELGDSALYLCASSPLFGDTQYFGPGTRLTVL.

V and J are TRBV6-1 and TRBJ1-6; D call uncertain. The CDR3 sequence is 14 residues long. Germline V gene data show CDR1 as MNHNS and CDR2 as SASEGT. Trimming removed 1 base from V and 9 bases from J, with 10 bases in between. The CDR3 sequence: CASSEVHPPSPLHF. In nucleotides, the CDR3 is TGTGCCAGCAGTGAAGTTCACCCGCCTTCACCCCTCCACTTT.

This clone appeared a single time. CDR3 protein: CASSEGAASGKRGQFF. The CDR3 coding sequence is TGTGCCAGCAGTGAAGGGGCAGCTAGCGGGAAAAGAGGGCAGTTCTTC. The J gene is TRBJ2-1, the V gene TRBV6-1, with 9 bases fitting TRBD2. CDR1 MNHNS and CDR2 SASEGT come from the germline V gene. V gave up 1 base and J gave up 12 bases; unmatched junction bases: 13. The CDR3 has 16 residues.

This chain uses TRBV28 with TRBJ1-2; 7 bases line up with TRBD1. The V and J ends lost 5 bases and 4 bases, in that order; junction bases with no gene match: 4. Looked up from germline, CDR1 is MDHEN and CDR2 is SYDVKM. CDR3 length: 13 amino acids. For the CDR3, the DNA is TGTGCCAGCAGTCTCGACAGGGCCTATGGCTACACCTTC. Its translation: CASSLDRAYGYTF.

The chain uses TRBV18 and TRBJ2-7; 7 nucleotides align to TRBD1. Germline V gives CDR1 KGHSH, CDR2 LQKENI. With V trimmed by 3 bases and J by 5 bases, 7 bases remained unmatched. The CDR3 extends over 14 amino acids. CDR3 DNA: TGTGCCAGCTCACCTGACAGGGATTCTAACGAGCAGTACTTC. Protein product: CASSPDRDSNEQYF.

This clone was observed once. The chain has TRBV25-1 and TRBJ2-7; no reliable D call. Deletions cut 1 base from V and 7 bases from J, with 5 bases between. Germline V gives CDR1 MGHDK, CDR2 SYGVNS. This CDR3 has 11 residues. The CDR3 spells CASSEFWEQYF. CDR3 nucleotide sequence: TGTGCCAGCAGTGAATTTTGGGAGCAGTACTTC.